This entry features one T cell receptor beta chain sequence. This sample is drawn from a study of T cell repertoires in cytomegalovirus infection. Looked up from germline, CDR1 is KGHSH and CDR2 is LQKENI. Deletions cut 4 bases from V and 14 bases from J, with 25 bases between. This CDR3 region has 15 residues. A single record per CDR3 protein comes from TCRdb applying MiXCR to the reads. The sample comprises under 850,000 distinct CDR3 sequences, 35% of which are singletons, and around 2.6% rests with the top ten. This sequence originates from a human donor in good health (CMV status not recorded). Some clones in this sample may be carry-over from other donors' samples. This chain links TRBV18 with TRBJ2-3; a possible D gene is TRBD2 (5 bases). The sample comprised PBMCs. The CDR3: CASSRKGEGPGVVYF. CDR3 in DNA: TGTGCCAGCTCACGAAAGGGTGAGGGCCCCGGCGTGGTGTATTTT.